This T cell receptor beta chain was observed in a study of cytomegalovirus exposure and HLA in healthy donors. Points from the study as a whole: CMV antigen specificity was confirmed in vitro for three CMV-associated chains.

Amplification used 60 Vbeta primers and 13 Jbeta primers. Assay used: immunoSEQ multiplex PCR; TCRdb lists only in-frame clones, some missing. Here the sample spans roughly 120,000 clones, less than 80% being singletons. The CDR3 is 12 residues long. Germline CDR1 reads MNHNS; CDR2 reads SASEGT. The V and J ends lost 6 bases and 6 bases respectively, with 9 bases between them. About this clone: The antigen is unknown.

The sequencing input was PBMCs. This receptor was obtained from a woman between 50 and 59 years old in good health and CMV-seropositive. The rearrangement links TRBV6-1 to TRBJ1-5; D not certain. In DNA, the CDR3 is TGTGCCAGCAGGCTCACTGGTCAGCCCCAGCATTTT. It translates to CASRLTGQPQHF.